This T cell receptor (beta chain) emerged from a study of cytomegalovirus exposure and HLA in healthy donors. The PCR was carried out with 60 Vbeta primers and 13 Jbeta primers. In the original processing: A later analysis counted 65 million to 95 million unique TCR beta chains, 9.5 million to 12 million shared. This table comes from immunoSEQ multiplex PCR, and its TCRdb copy is limited to in-frame clones, with some not included. That table is the source of V, J and clone size, and D and trimming were worked out from the DNA. Of around 150,000 clones detected, about three quarters appear once; the ten largest clones hold about 2.1%. Per germline, CDR1 MGHRA and CDR2 YSYEKL. There are 14 residues in the CDR3. V lost 1 base and J lost 9, with 13 bases in between.

The chain combines TRBV4-1 with TRBJ2-1; D is unclear. This receptor was taken from a female donor in good health and CMV-seronegative. The specimen sequenced was PBMCs. The CDR3 sequence: CASSQARAYSEQFF. The CDR3 coding sequence is TGCGCCAGCAGCCAAGCGCGCGCTTATAGTGAGCAGTTCTTC.